One and the same sample provided the 25 T cell receptor beta chains below, sequenced in a study of T cell responses to AZD1222 COVID-19 vaccine. Using immunoSEQ multiplex PCR, the repertoire was profiled, and TCRdb retains in-frame clones only, with some absent. Of a few hundred thousand clones detected, over 90% appear once; the ten largest clones hold around 0.58%. Here the sequenced sample was peripheral blood, taken on day 0 of AZD1222 vaccination. These receptors all come from an adult in good health.

This rearrangement joins TRBV9 to TRBJ2-1, with D possibly TRBD2 on 6 matching bases. In germline, CDR1 is SGDLS, CDR2 YYNGEE. The length of the CDR3 is 15 residues. The V end was cut by 0 bases, the J end by 0 bases, with 7 bases between. CDR3: CASSVGRGSYNEQFF. CDR3 bases: TGTGCCAGCAGCGTAGGGAGGGGCTCCTACAATGAGCAGTTCTTC.

The V gene is TRBV10-3, the J gene TRBJ1-6; 8 bases are shared with TRBD1. The germline CDR1 and CDR2 sequences are ENHRY and SYGVKD. The length of the CDR3 is 14 residues. The J segment lost 5 bases and the V segment lost 4 bases, leaving 1 base of the junction unmatched. In DNA form, the CDR3 reads TGTGCCATCAGTGGGGGACAGGATAATTCACCCCTCCACTTT. Protein product: CAISGGQDNSPLHF.

To note about this clone: Other DNA sequences of this sample code for an identical CDR3. The rearrangement joins TRBV7-2 to TRBJ1-1, with D possibly matching TRBD1 (5 bases). This CDR3 spans 12 amino acids. The germline CDR1 and CDR2 sequences are SGHTA and FQGNSA. Trimming shortened V by 2 bases and J by 6 bases, and 7 bases separated the two germline ends. The CDR3 loop reads CASSLRGAEAFF. The CDR3 region has the DNA TGTGCCAGCAGCTTACGGGGGGCTGAAGCTTTCTTT.

This chain links TRBV2 with TRBJ2-5; TRBD2 agrees at 7 bases. Trimming removed 5 bases from V and 5 bases from J; junction bases left unmatched: 5. From germline, CDR1 is SNHLY and CDR2 FYNNEI. This CDR3 region has 13 residues. The CDR3 coding sequence is TGTGCCAGCAGTAACATAGCGGGCGAGACCCAGTACTTC. Translating gives CASSNIAGETQYF.

The gene calls are TRBV29-1 and TRBJ1-2; D is uncertain. Germline V lookup: CDR1 SQVTM, CDR2 ANQGSEA. This CDR3 comprises 12 residues. V was shortened by 7 bases and J by 8 bases, with 17 bases between the two germline ends. For the CDR3, the DNA is TGCAGCGCCGGCGAGGTTGAGGGCGGCTACACCTTC. Protein sequence: CSAGEVEGGYTF.

The chain has TRBV27 and TRBJ2-7; 8 nucleotides agree with TRBD2. The CDR3 length is 15 residues. Germline V gives CDR1 MNHEY, CDR2 SMNVEV (reference sequence). V trimming: 3 bases; J trimming: 4 bases; junction bases outside the gene matches: 8. CDR3 loop: CASSLGRGVLYEQYF. CDR3 sequence (DNA): TGTGCCAGCAGTTTGGGGCGGGGGGTCCTTTACGAGCAGTACTTC.

This clone was recorded at least ten times. V gene TRBV19 combines with J gene TRBJ1-1; D possibly corresponds to TRBD1 (5 bases). V was shortened by 7 bases and J by 5 bases, with 11 bases between the two germline ends. Germline CDR1 reads LNHDA; CDR2 reads SQIVND (reference sequence). This CDR3 has 12 residues. The CDR3 here is CASTLGGTEAFF. The CDR3 region has the DNA TGTGCCAGTACCCTGGGGGGAACTGAAGCTTTCTTT. Full variable domain (rest looked up from reference TRBV19 and TRBJ1-1): DGGITQSPKYLFRKEGQNVTLSCEQNLNHDAMYWYRQDPGQGLRLIYYSQIVNDFQKGDIAEGYSVSREKKESFPLTVTSAQKNPTAFYLCASTLGGTEAFFGQGTRLTVV.

The rearrangement joins TRBV9 to TRBJ2-2; D is ambiguous. CDR3 length: 14 residues. Germline-derived CDR1 and CDR2 are SGDLS and YYNGEE. With 1 base removed from V and 3 bases from J, the gap between germline ends came to 7 bases. The CDR3 loop reads CASSVTAYTGELFF. DNA for the CDR3: TGTGCCAGCAGCGTAACAGCATACACCGGGGAGCTGTTTTTT.

The genes are TRBV2 and TRBJ1-5; 8 nucleotides line up with TRBD1. Germline V gene sequence: CDR1 SNHLY, CDR2 FYNNEI. J lost 5 bases, V lost 6 bases, and 3 bases had no gene match. The CDR3 has 13 amino acids. CDR3 DNA: TGTGCCAGCAGAATACAGGGGGATCAGCCCCAGCATTTT. Protein product: CASRIQGDQPQHF.

The sample holds one count of this clone. This chain joins TRBV2 and TRBJ1-1, with D perhaps TRBD1 (5 bases). Germline V gene sequence: CDR1 SNHLY, CDR2 FYNNEI. The CDR3 has 14 amino acids. V dropped 6 bases and J dropped 6 bases, with 17 bases sitting between them. CDR3 sequence reads: CASRVSRAPAEAFF. The CDR3 DNA reads as TGTGCCAGCAGGGTGAGCAGGGCGCCAGCTGAAGCTTTCTTT.

This chain links TRBV27 with TRBJ1-5, with TRBD1 matching 7 bases. V lost 0 bases to trimming and J lost 3 bases; unmatched junction nucleotides: 11. The CDR3 contains 18 residues. CDR1 and CDR2 from the germline V gene are MNHEY and SMNVEV (reference sequence). This CDR3 reads CASSLSNRGHGDNQPQHF. The CDR3 region has the DNA TGTGCCAGCAGTTTATCAAACAGGGGCCACGGGGACAATCAGCCCCAGCATTTT.

The V and J genes are TRBV6-2 or TRBV6-3 and TRBJ1-2; perhaps TRBD1 as D (6 bases). Trimming stripped 2 bases from V and 5 bases from J, with 12 bases between. Per the germline V gene, CDR1 is MNHEY and CDR2 is SVGEGT. The length of the CDR3 is 14 residues. This CDR3 reads CASSYGGRWYGYTF. CDR3 DNA sequence: TGTGCCAGCAGTTACGGGGGGCGTTGGTATGGCTACACCTTC.

The genes are TRBV5-8 and TRBJ1-4; D might be TRBD1 (6 bases). With 4 bases removed from V and 7 bases from J, the gap between germline ends came to 14 bases. This CDR3 has 14 amino acids. CDR1 is SGHTS, CDR2 YDEGEE, per germline. The CDR3 spells CASSQTGRGEKLFF. The CDR3 DNA is TGTGCCAGCAGCCAAACAGGGAGGGGTGAAAAACTGTTTTTT.

CDR3 protein: CASSPPGNGDTEAFF. CDR3 coding DNA: TGTGCCAGCAGTCCACCCGGGAACGGGGACACTGAAGCTTTCTTT. The V call is TRBV28, the J call TRBJ1-1; D uncertain. The CDR3 runs to 15 residues. V was trimmed by 5 bases and J by 3 bases, leaving 16 bases between them. CDR1 MDHEN and CDR2 SYDVKM come from the germline V gene.

The rearrangement uses TRBV4-3 and TRBJ2-7; 9 positions match TRBD1. Germline CDR1 is LGHNA and CDR2 is YSLEER. The CDR3 length is 15 residues. The ends lost 1 base at V and 5 bases at J; junction bases unmatched: 6. This chain's CDR3 is CASSQASGTGHEQYF. The CDR3 DNA reads TGCGCCAGCAGCCAAGCCTCCGGGACAGGGCACGAGCAGTACTTC.

The rearrangement joins TRBV28 to TRBJ2-7; D gene unclear. Between the trimmed V and J ends, which lost 3 bases and 10 bases, there was a span of 10 bases. CDR1 MDHEN and CDR2 SYDVKM come from the germline V gene. The CDR3 length is 11 residues. The CDR3 loop reads CASSFDGLQYF. CDR3 nucleotide sequence: TGTGCCAGCAGTTTTGATGGTCTCCAGTACTTC.

Details on this clone: Other DNA sequences from this sample encode an identical CDR3 as well. The chain couples TRBV27 to TRBJ2-1; D is possibly TRBD1 or TRBD2 (6 bases each). V dropped 3 bases and J dropped 3 bases, with 9 bases sitting between them. This CDR3 has 14 amino acids. Germline CDR1 and CDR2: MNHEY and SMNVEV (reference sequence). CDR3 bases: TGTGCCAGCAGTTTTAGGGGGGACTACAATGAGCAGTTCTTC. Translated: CASSFRGDYNEQFF.

The V and J genes are TRBV28 and TRBJ2-7; no reliable D call. The CDR3 spans 14 residues. Trimming took off 3 bases at V and 7 bases at J, with 16 bases between the two ends. CDR1 MDHEN and CDR2 SYDVKM come from the germline V gene. The CDR3 DNA reads as TGTGCCAGCAGTTTGGGTGGGAAGCCGAGGGAGCAGTACTTC. This gives the protein CASSLGGKPREQYF.

The V call is TRBV19, the J call TRBJ2-7; 8 bases match TRBD1. CDR1 is LNHDA, CDR2 SQIVND, per germline (reference sequence). The trim removed 4 bases at V and 6 bases at J, leaving 14 bases unmatched. CDR3 length equals 16 residues. For the CDR3, the DNA is TGTGCCAGTAGTACTTACCCAGGGGGCGAGGGGCGCGAGCAGTACTTC. Translation: CASSTYPGGEGREQYF. Combining the CDR3 with reference TRBV19 and TRBJ2-7 gives the whole variable domain DGGITQSPKYLFRKEGQNVTLSCEQNLNHDAMYWYRQDPGQGLRLIYYSQIVNDFQKGDIAEGYSVSREKKESFPLTVTSAQKNPTAFYLCASSTYPGGEGREQYFGPGTRLTVT.

V usage is TRBV16 and J usage is TRBJ2-4; weak D call: TRBD1 (6 bases). Between the trimmed V and J ends, which lost 4 bases and 5 bases, there was a span of 6 bases. Per germline, CDR1 KGHSY and CDR2 FQNENV. CDR3 length: 12 amino acids. CDR3 region: CASSRQENIQYF. DNA of the CDR3: TGTGCCAGCAGCCGACAGGAAAACATTCAGTACTTC.

This clone was observed a handful of times. This chain links TRBV5-8 with TRBJ1-2, with 7 bases aligning to TRBD1. Losses at the gene ends were 4 bases for V and 2 bases for J; bases not matched to a gene: 11. From germline, CDR1 is SGHTS and CDR2 YDEGEE. This CDR3 has 16 residues. The CDR3 DNA sequence: TGTGCCAGCAGCCGGGAGACAGGGCTTTCAAACTATGGCTACACCTTC. Its translation is CASSRETGLSNYGYTF.

The chain combines TRBV5-1 with TRBJ2-7, with a tentative D call TRBD1 (6 bases). The CDR3 runs 14 residues. V shed 0 bases and J shed 5 bases, with 12 bases lying between them. The germline V gene encodes CDR1 SGHRS and CDR2 YFSETQ. CDR3 nucleotide sequence: TGCGCCAGCAGCTTGGAACAGGGTACCCACGAGCAGTACTTC. Translated, it gives CASSLEQGTHEQYF.

The chain uses TRBV16 and TRBJ1-1; possibly TRBD1 for D (5 bases). The CDR3 has 14 amino acids. The V end was cut by 1 base, the J end by 3 bases, with 9 bases between. Per germline, CDR1 KGHSY and CDR2 FQNENV. The CDR3 is CASSQWGGDTEAFF. CDR3 DNA: TGTGCCAGCAGCCAATGGGGAGGGGACACTGAAGCTTTCTTT.

V usage is TRBV27 and J usage is TRBJ1-2; D not resolved. Germline V lookup: CDR1 MNHEY, CDR2 SMNVEV (reference sequence). The ends were cut back, 5 bases at V and 8 bases at J, with 15 bases in the middle. The CDR3 has 13 residues. CDR3 nucleotides: TGTGCCAGCAGTGCCTCTCGGATGACGGGCTACACCTTC. Amino acid sequence: CASSASRMTGYTF.

The chain combines TRBV11-2 with TRBJ2-3; TRBD2 agrees at 7 bases. Germline V gives CDR1 SGHAT, CDR2 FQNNGV. The CDR3 length is 19 residues. With 4 bases clipped from V and 0 bases from J, the junction kept 16 bases outside the gene matches. CDR3 in amino acids: CASSSRPGLIISSTDTQYF. In DNA, the CDR3 is TGTGCCAGCAGCTCACGTCCGGGACTAATAATTTCTAGCACAGATACGCAGTATTTT.